The rows below give T cell receptor beta chains drawn from one sample of a study of technical replicates of blood from a few donors. Repertoires were generated with immunoSEQ multiplex PCR, while TCRdb's copy carries only in-frame clones and drops some. The repertoire includes 74,000 or so clones, 90% to 95% of them detected once, and about 0.37% sits in the top ten. Sequenced: T cells isolated from PBMCs. The receptors originated from a human donor in good health. Both conserved end residues are part of each CDR3. The D gene is left open where the match is weak. Only part of the rows carry a size: once, few, many, or a class if the clone is expanded.

clone size,V gene,J gene,D gene,CDR3 DNA,CDR3 protein
NA,TRBV27,TRBJ2-7,TRBD2,TGTGCCAGCAGCCCACGGGAGGCTGGCTACGAGCAGTACTTC,CASSPREAGYEQYF
once,TRBV30,TRBJ2-7,TRBD2,TGTGCCTGGAGTGTATACCCCGGGAGTCTAGCGGGAGGGGCGTACGAGCAGTACTTC,CAWSVYPGSLAGGAYEQYF
NA,TRBV9,TRBJ2-1,TRBD2,TGTGCCAGCAGCGGGACTAGCGGGAGTTACAATGAGCAGTTCTTC,CASSGTSGSYNEQFF
few,TRBV13,TRBJ1-1,NA,TGTGCCACCGAGCTCCCATCGACAGGCCTAGGAGCTTTCTTT,CATELPSTGLGAFF
NA,TRBV19,TRBJ2-7,TRBD2,TGTGCCAGTAGTATCACGGGGACTAGCAGCGAGCAGTACTTC,CASSITGTSSEQYF
NA,TRBV5-4,TRBJ2-5,TRBD1,TGTGCCAGCAGCCCGACAGGGTTGGAAGAGACCCAGTACTTC,CASSPTGLEETQYF
NA,TRBV19,TRBJ2-1,NA,TGTGCCAGTAGTATCGTCCCGGGGGAGCAGTTCTTC,CASSIVPGEQFF
NA,TRBV6-5,TRBJ1-1,NA,TGTGCCAGCAGTTCAGGGGTTAACACTGAAGCTTTCTTT,CASSSGVNTEAFF
NA,TRBV9,TRBJ2-7,NA,TGTGCCAGCAGCGTAGGGGGGCGCAGCGTCTACGAGCAGTACTTC,CASSVGGRSVYEQYF
few,TRBV27,TRBJ2-1,TRBD2,TGTGCCAGCACCGATAGGTCTAGCGGGACTTCCTACAATGAGCAGTTCTTC,CASTDRSSGTSYNEQFF
NA,TRBV5-5,TRBJ1-1,NA,TGTGCCAGCAGCTTGATAGGGGAGGACACTGAAGCTTTCTTT,CASSLIGEDTEAFF
once,TRBV28,TRBJ2-7,NA,TGTGCCAGCAGTTCTTCCCCAGAAACCTACGAGCAGTACTTC,CASSSSPETYEQYF
NA,TRBV2,TRBJ2-5,TRBD2,TGTGCCAGCAGTGGCGGACTAGGGGAAGAGACCCAGTACTTC,CASSGGLGEETQYF
once,TRBV13,TRBJ1-2,TRBD1,TGTGCCAGCAGCCGAAGGACAGGAGACTATGGCTACACCTTC,CASSRRTGDYGYTF
NA,TRBV11-3,TRBJ1-2,TRBD1,TGTGCCAGCAGCTCGACCCCCAGGGGGCCTGCCGGCTACACCTTC,CASSSTPRGPAGYTF
NA,TRBV5-1,TRBJ1-5,NA,TGCGCCAGCAGCTTGGTTTCGGGTTTGAGCAATCAGCCCCAGCATTTT,CASSLVSGLSNQPQHF
NA,TRBV5-4,TRBJ1-5,TRBD1,TGTGCCAGCAGCCCCCCACCTTACCCGGGACAGGGAAGTCAGCCCCAGCATTTT,CASSPPPYPGQGSQPQHF
NA,TRBV9,TRBJ2-7,TRBD2,TGTGCCAGCAGCGTAGGGGATAGCGGGAGTTTGAGCGAGCAGTACTTC,CASSVGDSGSLSEQYF
NA,TRBV6-1,TRBJ2-1,NA,TGTGCCAGCCTAATCGGACTGAATAACAATGAGCAGTTCTTC,CASLIGLNNNEQFF
NA,TRBV18,TRBJ1-1,NA,TGTGCCAGCTCACCACCGACAGTTCCCATGAACACTGAAGCTTTCTTT,CASSPPTVPMNTEAFF
once,TRBV30,TRBJ2-7,NA,TGTGCCTGGAGTGTAAGCGACTCCTACGAGCAGTACTTC,CAWSVSDSYEQYF
NA,TRBV5-1,TRBJ1-1,TRBD1,TGCGCCAGCAGCTTGGCTCAGGGGGGTCCCATGAACACTGAAGCTTTCTTT,CASSLAQGGPMNTEAFF
NA,TRBV19,TRBJ2-1,NA,TGTGCCAGTAGTATGGGGACAAGGCTCATGGGATACAATGAGCAGTTCTTC,CASSMGTRLMGYNEQFF
NA,TRBV9,TRBJ2-7,TRBD1,TGTGCCAGCAGCGGGGACAGGGGGCCCTACGAGCAGTACTTC,CASSGDRGPYEQYF